Included here is one T cell receptor beta chain sequence, with context. The CDR3 loop spans 13 amino acids. The trim removed 5 bases at V and 7 bases at J, leaving 6 bases unmatched. Repertoires were generated with immunoSEQ multiplex PCR, while TCRdb's copy carries only in-frame clones and drops some. The table includes about 160,000 clones, 85% to 90% detected once. The data are from a study of blood T cell repertoires in COVID-19. Study summary: The analysed material was cDNA or gDNA that came from T cells, B-cell-depleted T cells, or PBMCs.

Seattle patient enrollment occurred during active infection, with longitudinal follow-up thereafter. The sample comprised peripheral blood. V usage is TRBV12-3 or TRBV12-4 and J usage is TRBJ2-5; 8 positions agree with TRBD1. The source is a woman between 70 and 85 years old with COVID-19, enrolled during active disease. Here the CDR3 DNA reads TGTGCCAGCAGTCCGGACAGGGCTGGGACCCAGTACTTC. This gives the protein CASSPDRAGTQYF.